The rows below give T cell receptor beta chains drawn from one sample of a study of CD4 T cells in relation to SARS-CoV-2 and coronaviruses. What these receptors recognize is not known. Produced via immunoSEQ multiplex PCR; TCRdb's table is partial and in-frame only. The data hold about 19,000 clones, with about 72% observed a single time. The sequenced material came from CD4+ T cells from PBMCs, cultured in vitro. The origin of the receptors is a human donor in good health. The CDR3 runs from the conserved cysteine through the conserved F or W. Fields, in order: clone size, J gene, D gene, V gene, CDR3 protein, CDR3 DNA. The D gene is left open where the match is weak. Size values are once, few and many counts, or a class for expanded clones, and some rows have none.

few | TRBJ1-4 | TRBD1 | TRBV5-6 | CASSLPGQGEKLFF | TGTGCCAGCAGCTTACCGGGACAGGGAGAAAAACTGTTTTTT
NA | TRBJ1-2 | NA | TRBV6-1 | CASSEARDVFF | TGTGCCAGCAGTGAAGCGCGGGACGTCTTCTTC
few | TRBJ2-2 | TRBD2 | TRBV5-1 | CASSLVLSGIGELFF | TGCGCCAGCAGCTTGGTTCTTAGCGGGATAGGGGAGCTGTTTTTT
NA | TRBJ2-3 | NA | TRBV3-1/TRBV3-2 | CASNRGDTQYF | TGTGCCAGCAATCGGGGGGATACGCAGTATTTT
NA | TRBJ2-1 | TRBD2 | TRBV9 | CASSYSSGSYNEQFF | TGTGCCAGCAGCTACAGTAGCGGGAGCTACAATGAGCAGTTCTTC
NA | TRBJ1-1 | TRBD1 | TRBV4-1 | CASSPGQGWNTEAFF | TGCGCCAGCAGCCCAGGACAGGGTTGGAACACTGAAGCTTTCTTT
once | TRBJ2-7 | TRBD1 | TRBV2 | CASFRDRGGEQYF | TGTGCCAGCTTTAGGGACAGGGGGGGCGAGCAGTACTTC
NA | TRBJ2-7 | NA | TRBV7-3 | CASSIGGSGEQYF | TGTGCCAGCAGCATTGGGGGGTCCGGGGAGCAGTACTTC
NA | TRBJ2-7 | TRBD1 | TRBV19 | CATRDRGRQWAF | TGTGCCACCCGGGACAGGGGGCGTCAGTGGGCCTTC
NA | TRBJ2-1 | TRBD2 | TRBV6-5 | CASRHIAGGPNEQFF | TGTGCCAGCAGACATATAGCGGGAGGGCCCAATGAGCAGTTCTTC
NA | TRBJ2-1 | TRBD2 | TRBV5-1 | CASRTSEQDNEQFF | TGCGCCAGCAGGACTAGCGAGCAGGACAATGAGCAGTTCTTC
NA | TRBJ1-1 | TRBD1 | TRBV6-2/TRBV6-3 | CASSYRDSWNTEAFF | TGTGCCAGCAGTTACCGGGACAGCTGGAACACTGAAGCTTTCTTT
NA | TRBJ1-2 | NA | TRBV3-1/TRBV3-2 | CASSPTQPTGYGYTF | TGTGCCAGCAGCCCCACCCAGCCTACAGGGTATGGCTACACCTTC
NA | TRBJ2-5 | NA | TRBV5-4 | CASSSHSGKGETQYF | TGTGCCAGCAGCTCGCATTCAGGGAAGGGGGAGACCCAGTACTTC
medium-sized | TRBJ2-7 | TRBD2 | TRBV7-9 | CASSKSSGSYSPYEQYF | TGTGCCAGCAGCAAGTCTAGCGGGAGTTACTCTCCATACGAGCAGTACTTC
NA | TRBJ2-7 | NA | TRBV25-1 | CASSGGGYEQYF | TGTGCCAGCAGTGGGGGAGGATACGAGCAGTACTTC
NA | TRBJ2-7 | TRBD2 | TRBV5-1 | CASSLASASGRAGEQYF | TGCGCCAGCAGCTTGGCCTCGGCTAGCGGGAGGGCCGGTGAGCAGTACTTC
NA | TRBJ1-2 | NA | TRBV6-6 | CASSDRDNYGYTF | TGTGCCAGCAGTGACCGGGACAACTATGGCTACACCTTC
NA | TRBJ2-5 | NA | TRBV10-1 | CATDAIYQETQYF | TGCGCCACGGACGCAATCTACCAAGAGACCCAGTACTTC
NA | TRBJ1-2 | NA | TRBV5-1 | CASSLTGTAYGYTF | TGCGCCAGCAGCTTGACCGGGACGGCCTATGGCTACACCTTC
few | TRBJ2-2 | NA | TRBV7-3 | CASSPTLGNTGELFF | TGTGCCAGCAGCCCCACCCTGGGGAACACCGGGGAGCTGTTTTTT
NA | TRBJ1-2 | TRBD1 | TRBV27 | CASRGQGSENYGYTF | TGTGCCAGCAGGGGACAGGGGTCCGAGAACTATGGCTACACCTTC
NA | TRBJ2-7 | TRBD2 | TRBV4-1 | CASSRFLGLAGVRYEQYF | TGCGCCAGCAGCCGCTTTCTTGGACTAGCGGGAGTGAGATACGAGCAGTACTTC
once | TRBJ2-5 | NA | TRBV5-1 | CASSLARIAFGGIGETQYF | TGCGCCAGCAGCTTGGCCCGCATAGCGTTTGGTGGAATCGGGGAGACCCAGTACTTC
once | TRBJ2-3 | NA | TRBV7-3 | CASSPGGSKDTQYF | TGTGCCAGCAGCCCCGGGGGATCTAAAGATACGCAGTATTTT
NA | TRBJ2-7 | NA | TRBV6-5 | CASSYVFGSTYEQYF | TGTGCCAGCAGTTACGTCTTCGGCAGTACCTACGAGCAGTACTTC
NA | TRBJ1-6 | NA | TRBV18 | CASSYTTDSQSPLHF | TGTGCCAGCTCTTACACCACCGACAGTCAATCACCCCTCCACTTT
NA | TRBJ2-3 | NA | TRBV21-1 | CASSKVHPSGRFEGRGTDTQYF | TGTGCCAGCAGCAAAGTTCACCCTAGCGGGAGGTTCGAGGGGAGGGGCACAGATACGCAGTATTTT
NA | TRBJ2-7 | TRBD2 | TRBV9 | CASGAGGRNEQYF | TGTGCCAGCGGGGCGGGAGGGAGGAACGAGCAGTACTTC
NA | TRBJ1-2 | TRBD1 | TRBV2 | CASAKQGSPTQVPGYTF | TGTGCCAGCGCAAAACAGGGGTCCCCCACCCAAGTTCCTGGCTACACCTTC
NA | TRBJ2-3 | NA | TRBV9 | CASSPRIRGTSTDTQYF | TGTGCCAGCAGCCCCAGAATACGAGGAACTAGCACAGATACGCAGTATTTT
NA | TRBJ2-5 | TRBD1 | TRBV24-1 | CATSRQGSETQYF | TGTGCCACCAGTAGACAGGGGAGTGAGACCCAGTACTTC
NA | TRBJ2-7 | NA | TRBV7-6 | CASSYGDGDSYEQYF | TGTGCCAGCAGCTACGGGGACGGAGACTCCTACGAGCAGTACTTC
NA | TRBJ2-1 | NA | TRBV7-2 | CASSLSGGASYNEQFF | TGTGCCAGCAGCTTATCGGGGGGCGCATCCTACAATGAGCAGTTCTTC
NA | TRBJ1-1 | NA | TRBV14 | CASSPRVVNTEAFF | TGTGCCAGCAGCCCCAGGGTGGTGAACACTGAAGCTTTCTTT
NA | TRBJ2-1 | NA | TRBV7-3 | CASSLRPLGSYNEQFF | TGTGCCAGCAGCTTAAGGCCCTTGGGCTCCTACAATGAGCAGTTCTTC
NA | TRBJ2-1 | NA | TRBV20-1 | CSASKPSFQEQFF | TGCAGTGCTAGTAAGCCTAGCTTCCAGGAGCAGTTCTTC
NA | TRBJ2-7 | TRBD1 | TRBV10-3 | CAISEGVRGPYEQYF | TGTGCCATCAGTGAGGGGGTAAGGGGGCCCTACGAGCAGTACTTC
NA | TRBJ2-5 | NA | TRBV9 | CASSVGGRRTQYF | TGTGCCAGCAGCGTCGGAGGGCGGAGGACCCAGTACTTC
NA | TRBJ2-2 | NA | TRBV6-5 | CASRGGADPGELFF | TGTGCCAGCAGAGGGGGTGCGGACCCCGGGGAGCTGTTTTTT
few | TRBJ1-5 | NA | TRBV12-5 | CASGDSLGQPQHF | TGTGCTAGTGGTGACAGCCTAGGGCAGCCCCAGCATTTT
few | TRBJ1-1 | NA | TRBV10-2 | CASSEGKSTEAFF | TGCGCCAGCAGTGAGGGGAAATCCACTGAAGCTTTCTTT
NA | TRBJ2-3 | NA | TRBV10-1 | CASSPADTSTDTQYF | TGCGCCAGCAGTCCCGCAGACACATCCACAGATACGCAGTATTTT
NA | TRBJ2-5 | NA | TRBV20-1 | CSAGPGETQYF | TGCAGTGCTGGGCCCGGGGAGACCCAGTACTTC
NA | TRBJ1-1 | NA | TRBV29-1 | CSVEEGGVNTEAFF | TGCAGCGTTGAAGAGGGAGGGGTGAACACTGAAGCTTTCTTT
medium-sized | TRBJ2-7 | NA | TRBV2 | CASSLDRTYEQYF | TGTGCCAGCAGCCTCGACAGAACCTACGAGCAGTACTTC
NA | TRBJ2-3 | NA | TRBV18 | CASSPGADTQYF | TGTGCCAGCTCACCGGGGGCAGATACGCAGTATTTT
NA | TRBJ1-5 | TRBD1 | TRBV5-1 | CASSLGGAGQPQHF | TGCGCCAGCAGCTTAGGGGGCGCCGGGCAGCCCCAGCATTTT
few | TRBJ2-1 | TRBD2 | TRBV19 | CASSLAGGSNEQFF | TGTGCCAGTAGCCTAGCGGGAGGGTCCAATGAGCAGTTCTTC